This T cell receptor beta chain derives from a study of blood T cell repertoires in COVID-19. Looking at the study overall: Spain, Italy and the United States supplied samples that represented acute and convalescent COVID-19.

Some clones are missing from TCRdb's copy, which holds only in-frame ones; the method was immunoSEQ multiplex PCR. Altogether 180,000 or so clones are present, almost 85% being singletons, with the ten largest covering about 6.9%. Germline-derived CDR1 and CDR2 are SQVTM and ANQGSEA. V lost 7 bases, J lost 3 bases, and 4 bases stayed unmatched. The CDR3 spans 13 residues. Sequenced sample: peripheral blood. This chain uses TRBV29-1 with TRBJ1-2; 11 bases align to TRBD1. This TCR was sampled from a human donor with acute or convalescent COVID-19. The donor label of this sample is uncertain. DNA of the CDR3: TGCAGCGGCGGACAGGGGGCGGACTATGGCTACACCTTC. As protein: CSGGQGADYGYTF.